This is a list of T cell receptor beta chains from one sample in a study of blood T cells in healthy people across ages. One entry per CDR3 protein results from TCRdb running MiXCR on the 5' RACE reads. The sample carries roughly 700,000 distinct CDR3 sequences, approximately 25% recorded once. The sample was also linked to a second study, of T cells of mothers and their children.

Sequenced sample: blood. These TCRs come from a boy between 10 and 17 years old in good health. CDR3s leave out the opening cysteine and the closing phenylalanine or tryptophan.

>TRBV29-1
SVGSFGGADGYT
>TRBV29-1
SVLDRIDSYNEQF
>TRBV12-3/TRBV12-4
ASSSHIRAGGYT
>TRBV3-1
ASSPGGVSATQY
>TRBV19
ASRPQGAGGELF
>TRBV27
ASSSGPGDTQY
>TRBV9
ASSLEGTPHEHTDTQY
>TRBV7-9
ASNPEFNTDTQY
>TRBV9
ASSVDGQQGYT
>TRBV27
ASSSRNTGYTEAF